What follows describes a single T cell receptor beta chain. Antigen unknown. V was pared by 2 bases and J by 4 bases, with 4 bases of the junction left unmatched. This CDR3 comprises 16 residues. Per the germline V gene, CDR1 is MGHRA and CDR2 is YSYEKL. The source of the sample is a study of cytomegalovirus exposure and HLA in healthy donors. Study results and limitations: Further analysis was carried out later, and it showed several of the most significant clusters appearing linked to common viral pathogens.

Vbeta (60) and Jbeta (13) primers were used in the PCR. TCRdb's table, derived via immunoSEQ multiplex PCR, lists solely in-frame clones and lacks some. The sample holds 150,000 to 200,000 clones, 65% to 85% seen once. Input material: PBMCs. The TCR was taken from a woman in her twenties or thirties in good health and CMV-seropositive. The chain carries TRBV4-1 and TRBJ1-5; TRBD1 agrees at 11 bases. CDR3 residues: CASSQIGQGANQPQHF. CDR3 DNA: TGCGCCAGCAGCCAAATCGGACAGGGGGCGAATCAGCCCCAGCATTTT.